The rows below give T cell receptor beta chains drawn from one sample of a study of PD-1 blockade in classical Hodgkin lymphoma. TCRdb's copy holds only in-frame clones and misses some; the assay was immunoSEQ multiplex PCR. There are 50,000 to 65,000 clones in the sample; 70% to 90% occur only once, and about 8.1% lies in the top ten. The specimen was peripheral blood mononuclear cells (PBMCs), collected before the fourth cycle of nivolumab. The receptor set was obtained from a human donor with classical Hodgkin lymphoma. CDR3s include the opening cysteine and the closing phenylalanine or tryptophan. A D gene is named only where the DNA matches it firmly. Only some rows state a clone size, as once, few, many or a class for expanded clones.

TRBV2,TRBD1,16,TRBJ2-7,NA,CASMGWRGRGPHEQYF,TGTGCCAGCATGGGGTGGCGGGGCAGGGGGCCCCACGAGCAGTACTTC
TRBV5-1,NA,12,TRBJ1-2,NA,CASSLERFGYTF,TGCGCCAGCAGCTTGGAGAGGTTTGGCTACACCTTC
TRBV9,NA,13,TRBJ1-1,once,CASRERGTREAFF,TGTGCCAGCAGGGAAAGGGGTACTCGCGAAGCTTTCTTT
TRBV5-4,TRBD1,15,TRBJ1-6,NA,CASSLAGTGSSPLHF,TGTGCCAGCAGCTTGGCGGGGACAGGAAGTTCACCCCTCCACTTT
TRBV5-1,NA,14,TRBJ1-6,NA,CASSLVPSGSPLHF,TGCGCCAGCAGCTTGGTACCCTCGGGTTCACCCCTCCACTTT
TRBV6-1,NA,15,TRBJ2-7,once,CASSEAPTSSYEQYF,TGTGCCAGCAGTGAAGCCCCGACTAGCTCCTACGAGCAGTACTTC
TRBV7-9,NA,15,TRBJ2-2,NA,CASHLGQGITGELFF,TGTGCCAGCCACTTAGGGCAGGGAATCACCGGGGAGCTGTTTTTT
TRBV28,TRBD1,18,TRBJ1-6,once,CASSSTGQGKSYNSPLHF,TGTGCCAGCAGTTCGACGGGACAGGGAAAGTCCTATAATTCACCCCTCCACTTT
TRBV5-8,TRBD1,17,TRBJ1-5,NA,CASRSGDSHYSNQPQHF,TGTGCCAGCAGGTCCGGGGACAGCCACTATAGCAATCAGCCCCAGCATTTT
TRBV7-2,NA,14,TRBJ2-2,NA,CASSSRANTGELFF,TGTGCCAGCAGCTCCAGGGCCAACACCGGGGAGCTGTTTTTT
TRBV6-1,NA,12,TRBJ2-7,NA,CASIGQYYEQYF,TGTGCCAGCATTGGACAGTATTACGAGCAGTACTTC
TRBV10-1,TRBD1,21,TRBJ2-1,NA,CASSPFLDHGGQVQGMSEQFF,TGCGCCAGCAGTCCCTTTCTAGACCACGGAGGACAGGTTCAGGGAATGAGTGAGCAGTTCTTC
TRBV29-1,TRBD1,14,TRBJ1-1,NA,CSVGQGGGYTEAFF,TGCAGCGTTGGACAGGGGGGAGGGTACACTGAAGCTTTCTTT
TRBV5-1,TRBD1,15,TRBJ2-5,NA,CASSGGTGGQETQYF,TGCGCCAGCAGCGGCGGGACAGGCGGTCAAGAGACCCAGTACTTC
TRBV5-1,NA,14,TRBJ1-4,NA,CASSFGLTNEKLFF,TGCGCCAGCAGCTTCGGTCTAACTAATGAAAAACTGTTTTTT
TRBV19,TRBD1,14,TRBJ1-4,NA,CASSMGTGGEKLFF,TGTGCCAGTAGTATGGGGACAGGGGGTGAAAAACTGTTTTTT
TRBV7-8,NA,15,TRBJ2-7,once,CASSLVGATTYEQYF,TGTGCCAGCAGCTTGGTGGGTGCAACCACCTACGAGCAGTACTTC
TRBV6-5,NA,11,TRBJ1-1,NA,CASSMNTEAFF,TGTGCCAGCTCAATGAACACTGAAGCTTTCTTT
TRBV5-1,TRBD2,14,TRBJ2-1,once,CASSLDREGSEQFF,TGCGCCAGCAGCTTGGATCGGGAGGGCAGTGAGCAGTTCTTC
TRBV7-3,TRBD2,14,TRBJ2-7,once,CASSLTGGYYEQYF,TGTGCCAGCAGCTTGACCGGGGGGTACTACGAGCAGTACTTC
TRBV9,NA,15,TRBJ1-6,NA,CASSPSDSYNSPLHF,TGTGCCAGCAGCCCTTCGGACAGTTATAATTCACCCCTCCACTTT
TRBV10-1,NA,12,TRBJ2-7,NA,CASSETSYEQYF,TGCGCCAGCAGTGAGACTTCTTACGAGCAGTACTTC
TRBV10-2,NA,13,TRBJ2-7,NA,CASSEPRHYEQYF,TGCGCCAGCAGTGAACCCCGACATTACGAGCAGTACTTC
TRBV7-7,NA,13,TRBJ2-2,NA,CASSLDLMGELFF,TGTGCCAGCAGCTTAGATCTGATGGGGGAGCTGTTTTTT
TRBV5-1,NA,12,TRBJ1-2,NA,CASSLGTYGYTF,TGCGCCAGCAGCTTAGGGACCTATGGCTACACCTTC
TRBV5-1,NA,13,TRBJ1-1,once,CASSSQGDTEAFF,TGCGCCAGCAGCTCTCAGGGAGACACTGAAGCTTTCTTT
TRBV6-6,TRBD1,16,TRBJ1-1,NA,CASRLPPRQGLTEAFF,TGTGCCAGCAGGCTGCCCCCTCGACAGGGCCTCACTGAAGCTTTCTTT
TRBV5-1,NA,15,TRBJ1-5,NA,CASSREAGGNQPQHF,TGCGCCAGCAGCCGAGAGGCAGGGGGCAATCAGCCCCAGCATTTT
TRBV5-1,NA,13,TRBJ2-5,NA,CASSLASRETQYF,TGCGCCAGCAGCTTGGCTAGTCGGGAGACCCAGTACTTC
TRBV5-1,TRBD1,13,TRBJ2-1,NA,CASSVETGGEQFF,TGCGCCAGCAGCGTGGAGACAGGGGGGGAGCAGTTCTTC
TRBV27,TRBD1,16,TRBJ1-2,NA,CASRGAGTAINYGYTF,TGTGCCAGCAGAGGAGCCGGGACAGCGATTAACTATGGCTACACCTTC
TRBV9,TRBD2,15,TRBJ2-7,NA,CASSVGVAGGYEQYF,TGTGCCAGCAGCGTAGGGGTAGCGGGGGGATACGAGCAGTACTTC
TRBV19,NA,13,TRBJ1-1,NA,CASSIYGGAEAFF,TGTGCCAGTAGTATATATGGAGGGGCCGAAGCTTTCTTT
TRBV5-1,TRBD1,14,TRBJ2-1,NA,CASSLGDRNNEQFF,TGCGCCAGCAGCTTGGGGGACAGGAACAATGAGCAGTTCTTC
TRBV23-1,NA,16,TRBJ1-3,once,CASSHDLGRPGNTIYF,TGCGCCAGCAGTCATGATCTGGGACGTCCTGGAAACACCATATATTTT
TRBV19,NA,11,TRBJ1-1,NA,CASQSQGKAFF,TGTGCCAGCCAGAGCCAGGGGAAGGCTTTCTTT
TRBV6-6,NA,14,TRBJ2-5,once,CASRLDSTQGTQYF,TGTGCCAGCAGACTAGACTCGACCCAGGGGACCCAGTACTTC
TRBV28,TRBD1,13,TRBJ2-7,NA,CASKGQRVYEQYF,TGTGCCAGCAAGGGACAGAGAGTCTACGAGCAGTACTTC
TRBV6-6,NA,15,TRBJ1-5,NA,CASSPGGAGNQPQHF,TGTGCCAGCAGTCCCGGGGGGGCTGGCAATCAGCCCCAGCATTTT
TRBV6-1,NA,13,TRBJ1-1,once,CASSEAAGIKAFF,TGTGCCAGCAGTGAAGCGGCAGGGATAAAAGCTTTCTTT